One and the same sample provided the 5 T cell receptor beta chains below, sequenced in a study of identifying expanded T cells in peripheral blood. Using immunoSEQ multiplex PCR, the repertoire was profiled, and TCRdb retains in-frame clones only, with some absent. In the table there are under 110,000 clones, approximately 88% of which are singletons. Source material: blood. These TCRs come from a person aged 18 to 70 in good health.

The chain uses TRBV7-2 and TRBJ2-1, with unresolved D. CDR3 length: 13 amino acids. V was shortened by 5 bases and J by 1 base, with 6 bases between the two germline ends. The germline V gene encodes CDR1 SGHTA and CDR2 FQGNSA. CDR3 amino acids: CASSTDSYNEQFF. In DNA form, the CDR3 reads TGTGCCAGCAGCACTGATTCCTACAATGAGCAGTTCTTC.

The chain employs TRBV27 and TRBJ1-4, with a possible D match to TRBD1 (5 bases). The germline V and J ends were trimmed by 1 base and 7 bases, with 13 bases remaining between them. The CDR3 is made up of 15 amino acids. Germline CDR1 is MNHEY and CDR2 is SMNVEV (reference sequence). The CDR3 coding sequence is TGTGCCAGCAGTTTATTGGGGGGGGTTGGTGAAAAACTGTTTTTT. As protein: CASSLLGGVGEKLFF.

This chain links TRBV7-9 with TRBJ1-1, with TRBD1 matching over 7 bases. The germline CDR1 and CDR2 sequences are SEHNR and FQNEAQ (reference sequence). This CDR3 contains 14 residues. Losses at the gene ends were 4 bases for V and 4 bases for J; bases not matched to a gene: 6. CDR3 bases: TGTGCCAGCAGCTCAGGGGGAAGTCGCACTGAAGCTTTCTTT. Translated, it gives CASSSGGSRTEAFF.

The rearrangement joins TRBV4-3 to TRBJ1-2; 8 nucleotides line up with TRBD1. V was pared by 0 bases and J by 4 bases, with 7 bases of the junction left unmatched. Germline V gene lookup returns CDR1 LGHNA and CDR2 YSLEER. The CDR3 has 16 residues. The CDR3, as DNA: TGCGCCAGCAGCCAAGATATTGGACAGGGTACCTATGGCTACACCTTC. Encoded protein: CASSQDIGQGTYGYTF.

The J gene is TRBJ2-7, the V gene TRBV11-2; the match to TRBD1 covers 8 bases. The CDR3 extends over 14 amino acids. V shed 4 bases, J shed 2 bases, and the junction held 4 bases outside the gene matches. The germline V gene encodes CDR1 SGHAT and CDR2 FQNNGV. The CDR3 loop reads CASSSIRGPYEQYF. In DNA form, the CDR3 reads TGTGCCAGCAGCTCGATCAGGGGGCCCTACGAGCAGTACTTC.